Each of the 13 T cell receptor beta chains below was sequenced from the same sample in a study of blood T cells in healthy people across ages (dated by TCRdb to 2015 to 2017). The library was produced with 5' RACE. Sequencer: Illumina HiSeq 2500. The second PCR ran for about 7 to 11 cycles and used a J-beta primer mix along with a sample-barcoded 5' primer. TCRdb itself trimmed the public reads at Q25 with fastp, ran MiXCR and retained productive beta chains. Every distinct CDR3 protein forms one entry, paired with its most common genes and DNA. This sample is represented by hundreds of thousands of distinct CDR3 sequences; 58% of them were singletons. Approximately 20% of the sample is taken by the ten largest. Sequencing used blood. The receptors derive from a man under 40 in good health.

The chain employs TRBV20-1 and TRBJ2-7, with D perhaps matching TRBD1 or TRBD2 (5 bases each). This CDR3 spans 12 amino acids. V lost 5 bases and J 2 bases, leaving 10 bases between the germline ends. Per germline, CDR1 DFQATT and CDR2 SNEGSKA (reference sequence). Here the CDR3 DNA reads TGCAGTGCTCCCGAGGGGCCCTACGAGCAGTACTTC. Its protein product is CSAPEGPYEQYF.

This chain connects TRBV28 to TRBJ1-2, with TRBD1 as a possible D gene (5 bases). V lost 6 bases and J 6 bases, leaving 11 bases between the germline ends. From germline, CDR1 is MDHEN and CDR2 SYDVKM. CDR3 length equals 12 residues. The DNA for the CDR3 is TGTGCCAGCAGGGCGGGGGTGGATGGCTACACCTTC. It codes for CASRAGVDGYTF.

This chain links TRBV20-1 with TRBJ1-2; D not certain. The CDR3 sequence is 11 residues long. V was shortened by 4 bases and J by 4 bases, with 7 bases between the two germline ends. Germline V gives CDR1 DFQATT, CDR2 SNEGSKA (reference sequence). The CDR3 is CSATNSYGYTF. The CDR3 DNA reads TGCAGTGCTACGAACAGCTATGGCTACACCTTC.

Only a few counts were recorded for this clonotype. V gene TRBV6-5 combines with J gene TRBJ2-7, with a tentative D call TRBD2 (6 bases). Germline CDR1 is MNHEY and CDR2 is SVGAGI. Trimming removed 7 bases at V and 3 bases at J, with 16 bases between. The CDR3 sequence is 14 residues long. The CDR3 DNA reads TGTGCCAGCACCATGGGAAGGGGACTCTACGAGCAGTACTTC. This encodes CASTMGRGLYEQYF.

The rearrangement joins TRBV11-1 to TRBJ2-7; D is uncertain. Germline loops: CDR1 SGHAT, CDR2 FQDESV (reference sequence). V was trimmed by 5 bases and J by 0 bases, leaving 8 bases between them. There are 13 residues in the CDR3. Here the CDR3 reads CASSVGNSYEQYF. The CDR3, as DNA: TGTGCCAGCAGCGTAGGCAACTCCTACGAGCAGTACTTC.

The chain is built from TRBV6-2 or TRBV6-3 and TRBJ2-4; D might be TRBD1 (5 bases). The tail of the sequence fits TRBJ2-7 better, so the J call may be wrong. The germline CDR1 and CDR2 sequences are MNHEY and SVGEGT. The CDR3 has 14 residues. This chain's CDR3 is CASRVNQGLSEQYF. CDR3 DNA sequence: TGTGCCAGCAGAGTTAATCAGGGCCTAAGCGAGCAGTACTTC.

This chain joins TRBV10-3 and TRBJ2-7, with D perhaps matching TRBD2 (5 bases). V gave up 5 bases and J gave up 0 bases, with 11 bases separating them. CDR1 and CDR2 from the germline V gene are ENHRY and SYGVKD. CDR3 length: 14 amino acids. CDR3 bases: TGTGCCATCAGTAATAGTGGGAGCTCCTACGAGCAGTACTTC. Translation: CAISNSGSSYEQYF.

The V gene is TRBV7-9, the J gene TRBJ2-4; the match to TRBD2 covers 10 bases. Germline V gives CDR1 SEHNR, CDR2 FQNEAQ (reference sequence). The length of the CDR3 is 14 residues. V shed 2 bases and J 13 bases; nucleotides not matched to a gene: 8. The chain's CDR3 is CASSLSGRADEQYF. The CDR3 DNA sequence: TGTGCCAGCAGCTTAAGCGGGAGGGCGGATGAGCAGTACTTC.

This clonotype was counted only a few times. The V call is TRBV20-1, the J call TRBJ2-1, with D tentatively TRBD2 (5 bases). Germline V lookup: CDR1 DFQATT, CDR2 SNEGSKA (reference sequence). The CDR3 spans 13 residues. V was trimmed by 3 bases and J by 2 bases, leaving 8 bases between them. In DNA, the CDR3 is TGCAGTGCTAGTGGAGGAGCCTACAATGAGCAGTTCTTC. Translated: CSASGGAYNEQFF.

The DNA for the CDR3 is TGTGCCAGCAGTAGTAGAACTGGGACAGGGGCCCGTGGAAATCAGCCCCAGCATTTT. It is translated as CASSSRTGTGARGNQPQHF. The chain joins TRBV6-2 or TRBV6-3 to TRBJ1-5; 10 positions match TRBD1. CDR3 length: 19 amino acids. The junction had 17 bases not matched to a gene; V was cut back by 5 bases and J by 4 bases. Germline CDR1 MNHEY, CDR2 SVGEGT.

V and J are TRBV12-3 or TRBV12-4 and TRBJ1-2, with D unresolved. The CDR3 contains 13 residues. Trimming removed 6 bases from V and 8 bases from J, with 16 bases in between. CDR3 region: CASSPPARSGYTF. The CDR3 DNA is TGTGCCAGCAGCCCCCCGGCACGATCGGGCTACACCTTC.

This chain links TRBV21-1 with TRBJ1-5. TRBV21-1 counts as a pseudogene. The CDR3 loop spans 17 amino acids. The CDR3 loop reads CASSKKRTAEPNQPQHF. CDR3 sequence (DNA): TGTGCCAGCAGCAAAAAAAGAACGGCAGAGCCCAATCAGCCCCAGCATTTT.

This clonotype was seen only a few times. This chain connects TRBV6-1 to TRBJ2-7; 7 nucleotides match TRBD1. The germline gives CDR1 MNHNS, CDR2 SASEGT. CDR3 length: 14 residues. Trimming cost V 0 bases and J 3 bases; bases outside gene matches: 2. CDR3 nucleotides: TGTGCCAGCAGTGAAGCGACAGGGTACTACGAGCAGTACTTC. Encoded protein: CASSEATGYYEQYF.